Below, 32 T cell receptor beta chains from the same sample are listed, as sequenced in a study of shared clonotypes between healthy human individuals. TCRdb keeps only in-frame clones here, not all; method: immunoSEQ multiplex PCR. The table has 1.6 million or so clones, approximately 98.5% seen once. Sequencing was carried out using naive CD4+ T cells sorted from blood. The sample's subset: CD45RA+ positively selected. These TCRs come from a man under 40 in good health.

This rearrangement joins TRBV2 to TRBJ2-1, with 12 bases lining up with TRBD1. Looked up from germline, CDR1 is SNHLY and CDR2 is FYNNEI. The J segment lost 8 bases and the V segment lost 6 bases, leaving 5 bases of the junction unmatched. The CDR3 sequence is 14 residues long. The CDR3 sequence: CASRRDRGPDEQFF. CDR3 in DNA: TGTGCCAGCAGAAGGGACAGGGGGCCCGATGAGCAGTTCTTC.

This clone appeared once. The rearrangement links TRBV9 to TRBJ2-5; D is unclear. The CDR3 extends over 13 amino acids. V lost 3 bases to trimming and J lost 5 bases, with 11 bases between them. CDR1 is SGDLS, CDR2 YYNGEE, per germline. The CDR3 reads CASSGAPGETQYF. The CDR3 coding sequence is TGTGCCAGCAGCGGGGCGCCCGGCGAGACCCAGTACTTC.

V gene TRBV11-1 combines with J gene TRBJ2-2; 8 bases are shared with TRBD2. V trimming: 3 bases; J trimming: 4 bases; junction bases outside the gene matches: 4. This CDR3 region has 15 residues. Germline V gene sequence: CDR1 SGHAT, CDR2 FQDESV (reference sequence). In DNA form, the CDR3 reads TGTGCCAGCAGCTTTAGCGGGACGGGCACCGGGGAGCTGTTTTTT. Protein sequence: CASSFSGTGTGELFF.

The sample holds one count of this clone. The chain uses TRBV9 and TRBJ2-7; no clear D gene. V was cut by 3 bases and J by 2 bases, with 12 bases left in between. The V gene's germline CDR1 is SGDLS and CDR2 YYNGEE. The CDR3 extends over 14 amino acids. CDR3 sequence: CASSGGVDPYEQYF. As DNA, the CDR3 is TGTGCCAGCAGCGGAGGCGTAGACCCCTACGAGCAGTACTTC.

The CDR3 here is CASSPTGRGANYGYTF. CDR3 nucleotide sequence: TGCGCCAGCAGCCCCACGGGCAGGGGCGCTAACTATGGCTACACCTTC. The rearrangement uses TRBV4-3 and TRBJ1-2; D perhaps matches TRBD1 (6 bases). The V gene lost 4 bases and the J gene lost 0 bases, with 15 bases spanning the gap. The CDR3 consists of 16 residues. CDR1 and CDR2 from the germline V gene are LGHNA and YSLEER.

The CDR3 sequence is CASSFRVKTGTSYEQYF. CDR3 bases: TGTGCCAGCAGTTTTAGGGTTAAAACAGGGACCTCCTACGAGCAGTACTTC. The rearrangement uses TRBV28 and TRBJ2-7, with D maybe TRBD1 (6 bases). The V and J ends lost 3 bases and 0 bases respectively, with 18 bases between them. The CDR3 is made up of 17 amino acids. Germline V gene lookup returns CDR1 MDHEN and CDR2 SYDVKM. Looking up the rest from reference TRBV28 and TRBJ2-7 gives the full variable domain: DVKVTQSSRYLVKRTGEKVFLECVQDMDHENMFWYRQDPGLGLRLIYFSYDVKMKEKGDIPEGYSVSREKKERFSLILESASTNQTSMYLCASSFRVKTGTSYEQYFGPGTRLTVT.

The chain combines TRBV2 with TRBJ1-1; D gene ambiguous. Trimming pared 1 base from V and 1 base from J, leaving 13 bases between. The CDR3 spans 16 residues. Germline-derived CDR1 and CDR2 are SNHLY and FYNNEI. The DNA of the CDR3 is TGTGCCAGCAGTGAAGTAGACTTCTATAGGAACACTGAAGCTTTCTTT. Translation: CASSEVDFYRNTEAFF.

The chain joins TRBV9 to TRBJ2-3; D unclear. This CDR3 region has 14 residues. Trimming left V 0 bases short and J 4 bases short, with 9 bases between. Germline-derived CDR1 and CDR2 are SGDLS and YYNGEE. The CDR3 DNA sequence: TGTGCCAGCAGCGTAGATGGAGAACCAGATACGCAGTATTTT. It specifies CASSVDGEPDTQYF. The full variable domain, rest sourced from reference TRBV9 and TRBJ2-3, is DSGVTQTPKHLITATGQRVTLRCSPRSGDLSVYWYQQSLDQGLQFLIQYYNGEERAKGNILERFSAQQFPDLHSELNLSSLELGDSALYFCASSVDGEPDTQYFGPGTRLTVL.

The chain joins TRBV30 to TRBJ2-2; 10 bases are shared with TRBD2. Germline values: CDR1 GTSNPN, CDR2 SVGIG (reference sequence). The V gene end was trimmed by 0 bases and the J gene end by 3 bases; junction bases not matched to a gene: 4. CDR3 length equals 16 residues. CDR3 amino acids: CAWSVGSGRYTGELFF. For the CDR3, the DNA is TGTGCCTGGAGTGTAGGTAGCGGGAGGTACACCGGGGAGCTGTTTTTT. Drawing the rest from reference TRBV30 and TRBJ2-2, the complete variable domain is SQTIHQWPATLVQPVGSPLSLECTVEGTSNPNLYWYRQAAGRGLQLLFYSVGIGQISSEVPQNLSASRPQDRQFILSSKKLLLSDSGFYLCAWSVGSGRYTGELFFGEGSRLTVL.

The chain combines TRBV9 with TRBJ2-1; D remains unclear. This CDR3 region has 15 residues. The germline V and J ends were trimmed by 0 bases and 9 bases, with 16 bases remaining between them. From germline, CDR1 is SGDLS and CDR2 YYNGEE. CDR3 residues: CASSVGATAIGEQFF. The CDR3 DNA reads TGTGCCAGCAGCGTAGGGGCGACGGCAATCGGTGAGCAGTTCTTC.

The DNA of the CDR3 is TGTGCCAGCAGCATACTAGCGGGAGCCGGGGAGCTGTTTTTT. Its protein is CASSILAGAGELFF. This chain connects TRBV14 to TRBJ2-2; 11 positions match TRBD2. CDR1 and CDR2 from the germline V gene are SGHDN and FVKESK. This CDR3 comprises 14 residues. V lost 5 bases, J lost 6 bases, and 2 bases stayed unmatched.

This clone was observed once. This chain uses TRBV29-1 with TRBJ1-5; possible D gene TRBD1, 5 bases. CDR3 length: 13 amino acids. The V gene's germline CDR1 is SQVTM and CDR2 ANQGSEA. Trimming shortened V by 7 bases and J by 3 bases, and 13 bases separated the two germline ends. This CDR3 reads CSAWAGTNQPQHF. The CDR3 bases are TGCAGCGCGTGGGCAGGGACCAATCAGCCCCAGCATTTT. The full variable domain, completed using reference TRBV29-1 and TRBJ1-5, is SAVISQKPSRDICQRGTSLTIQCQVDSQVTMMFWYRQQPGQSLTLIATANQGSEATYESGFVIDKFPISRPNLTFSTLTVSNMSPEDSSIYLCSAWAGTNQPQHFGDGTRLSIL.

This clone was found once. The chain carries TRBV6-1 and TRBJ2-7, with D perhaps being TRBD1 or TRBD2 (5 bases each). The CDR3 is 14 amino acids. Trimming took off 6 bases at V and 8 bases at J, with 20 bases between the two ends. Germline V gene data show CDR1 as MNHNS and CDR2 as SASEGT. The CDR3 nucleotides read TGTGCCAGCAGCCCTGCTTTCCCAGGGAGTAAGCAGTACTTC. It yields the protein CASSPAFPGSKQYF.

About this clone: The same CDR3 is also encoded by other DNA sequences in this sample. The V and J genes are TRBV5-1 and TRBJ2-5, with D perhaps being TRBD1 or TRBD2 (5 bases each). The germline V and J ends were trimmed by 0 bases and 4 bases, with 10 bases remaining between them. The germline CDR1 and CDR2 sequences are SGHRS and YFSETQ. The CDR3 contains 14 residues. DNA for the CDR3: TGCGCCAGCAGCTTGGGTGGGGGTTCAGAGACCCAGTACTTC. This encodes CASSLGGGSETQYF.

The V gene is TRBV7-2, the J gene TRBJ2-5, with no clear D. Germline CDR1 SGHTA, CDR2 FQGNSA. Trimming removed 4 bases at V and 7 bases at J, with 13 bases between. CDR3 size: 13 residues. The CDR3 spells CASSSGPRGTQYF. CDR3 bases: TGTGCCAGCAGCTCCGGCCCAAGAGGGACCCAGTACTTC.

This clone occurred a few times. This chain joins TRBV10-1 and TRBJ2-7; 8 bases line up with TRBD1. CDR1 WNHNN and CDR2 SYGVQD come from the germline V gene (reference sequence). CDR3 length: 13 residues. J was trimmed by 3 bases and V by 4 bases; bases with no gene match: 2. The CDR3 sequence is CASSGDRFYEQYF. The CDR3 DNA follows: TGCGCCAGCAGTGGGGACAGGTTCTACGAGCAGTACTTC.

The rearrangement joins TRBV10-1 to TRBJ1-2, with D possibly being TRBD1 (6 bases). The V end was cut by 2 bases, the J end by 1 base, with 11 bases between. Germline V gene data show CDR1 as WNHNN and CDR2 as SYGVQD (reference sequence). This CDR3 comprises 15 residues. The CDR3 DNA reads TGCGCCAGCAGTGAGACAGGGACCGATAACTATGGCTACACCTTC. It codes for CASSETGTDNYGYTF.

This sequence joins TRBV11-2 and TRBJ2-3, with TRBD2 identical over 9 bases. The germline V gene encodes CDR1 SGHAT and CDR2 FQNNGV. V shed 4 bases, J shed 0 bases, and the junction held 8 bases outside the gene matches. CDR3 length: 17 residues. As DNA, the CDR3 is TGTGCCAGCAGCTACAGCGGGAGGCCGACCAGCACAGATACGCAGTATTTT. As protein: CASSYSGRPTSTDTQYF.

The rearrangement uses TRBV7-9 and TRBJ1-1; 7 bases match TRBD1. V shed 4 bases and J 6 bases; nucleotides not matched to a gene: 17. CDR1 SEHNR and CDR2 FQNEAQ come from the germline V gene (reference sequence). This CDR3 contains 17 residues. This CDR3 reads CASSSRQGLGELAEAFF. CDR3 in DNA: TGTGCCAGCAGCTCCAGACAGGGCCTTGGGGAACTCGCTGAAGCTTTCTTT.

The chain has TRBV2 and TRBJ1-4, with 7 bases aligning to TRBD1. With 8 bases clipped from V and 3 bases from J, the junction kept 9 bases outside the gene matches. CDR3 length: 15 amino acids. Germline values: CDR1 SNHLY, CDR2 FYNNEI. For the CDR3, the DNA is TGTGCCAGCGTACAGGGGCGCGGGGCTAATGAAAAACTGTTTTTT. It yields the protein CASVQGRGANEKLFF.

The chain has TRBV7-9 and TRBJ2-7; 14 bases are a match to TRBD2. The CDR3 is made up of 17 amino acids. The germline gives CDR1 SEHNR, CDR2 FQNEAQ (reference sequence). V was clipped by 1 base and J by 2 bases; unmatched bases: 4. The CDR3 DNA follows: TGTGCCAGCAGCTTAGGACTAGCGGGAGGGTTGACCTACGAGCAGTACTTC. It is translated as CASSLGLAGGLTYEQYF.

J is TRBJ1-1 and V is TRBV7-9, with 7 bases identical to TRBD1. The CDR3 has 15 residues. Trimming at V came to 3 bases and at J to 4 bases, leaving 8 bases not matched to a gene. The V gene's germline CDR1 is SEHNR and CDR2 FQNEAQ (reference sequence). The CDR3: CASSFNRGQGTEAFF. The CDR3 DNA reads as TGTGCCAGCAGCTTCAACAGGGGCCAGGGCACTGAAGCTTTCTTT.

The chain has TRBV7-8 and TRBJ2-7, with a tentative D call TRBD1 (6 bases). V lost 5 bases, J lost 3 bases, and 20 bases lay in between. The germline V gene encodes CDR1 SGHVS and CDR2 FQNEAQ. The CDR3 totals 16 residues. The CDR3 region has the DNA TGTGCCAGCAGCCACAGACAGGCTCTGAGGGACTACGAGCAGTACTTC. Translated, it gives CASSHRQALRDYEQYF.

This clone was detected once. V usage is TRBV5-4 and J usage is TRBJ2-1; 11 bases map to TRBD1. Looked up from germline, CDR1 is SGHNT and CDR2 is YYREEE (reference sequence). This CDR3 spans 15 amino acids. V dropped 4 bases and J dropped 6; count of bases not matched to a gene: 6. CDR3 protein: CASSRGQGVSNEQFF. The CDR3 DNA follows: TGTGCCAGCAGCAGGGGACAGGGGGTAAGCAATGAGCAGTTCTTC.

CDR3 loop: CASRRTGSGNTIYF. CDR3 coding DNA: TGTGCCAGCAGACGAACAGGGTCCGGAAACACCATATATTTT. The chain combines TRBV6-5 with TRBJ1-3, with D perhaps TRBD1 (6 bases). The V end was cut by 6 bases, the J end by 4 bases, with 13 bases between. CDR3 length: 14 residues. CDR1 is MNHEY and CDR2 is SVGAGI in the germline V gene.

This rearrangement joins TRBV5-1 to TRBJ2-1, with TRBD1 matching 7 bases. CDR3 length equals 16 residues. Germline CDR1 reads SGHRS; CDR2 reads YFSETQ. V gave up 4 bases and J gave up 7 bases; unmatched junction bases: 14. The CDR3 DNA reads TGCGCCAGCAGCGTAAGACAGGGTCATTCAGCAAATGAGCAGTTCTTC. Translating gives CASSVRQGHSANEQFF.

This clone showed up just a few times. V usage is TRBV5-4 and J usage is TRBJ1-2, with TRBD1 identical over 7 bases. The CDR3 runs to 15 residues. The germline CDR1 and CDR2 sequences are SGHNT and YYREEE (reference sequence). The trim removed 4 bases at V and 4 bases at J, leaving 10 bases unmatched. The CDR3 loop is CASSIPQGVSYGYTF. CDR3 DNA: TGTGCCAGCAGCATCCCCCAGGGGGTGAGCTATGGCTACACCTTC.

The CDR3 region is CASSPGEQSYYEQYF. CDR3 DNA sequence: TGTGCCAGCTCACCGGGGGAACAGTCGTACTACGAGCAGTACTTC. V usage is TRBV18 and J usage is TRBJ2-7, with D tentatively TRBD1 or TRBD2 (5 bases each). This CDR3 comprises 15 residues. V was clipped by 3 bases and J by 3 bases, with 15 bases between them. CDR1 is KGHSH, CDR2 LQKENI, per germline.

This sequence joins TRBV18 and TRBJ2-3, with D hard to call. The length of the CDR3 is 13 residues. Germline V gene lookup returns CDR1 KGHSH and CDR2 LQKENI. Trimming stripped 3 bases from V and 4 bases from J, with 8 bases between. This CDR3 is CASSPTSPDTQYF. The CDR3 nucleotides are TGTGCCAGCTCACCTACTTCCCCAGATACGCAGTATTTT.

The V gene is TRBV7-9, the J gene TRBJ2-3, with unresolved D. From germline, CDR1 is SEHNR and CDR2 FQNEAQ (reference sequence). V gave up 4 bases and J gave up 3 bases, with 11 bases separating them. This CDR3 has 14 amino acids. The CDR3 here is CASSSLLHTDTQYF. As DNA, the CDR3 is TGTGCCAGCAGCTCTCTATTACATACAGATACGCAGTATTTT. The whole variable domain, filled in from reference TRBV7-9 and TRBJ2-3, reads DTGVSQNPRHKITKRGQNVTFRCDPISEHNRLYWYRQTLGQGPEFLTYFQNEAQLEKSRLLSDRFSAERPKGSFSTLEIQRTEQGDSAMYLCASSSLLHTDTQYFGPGTRLTVL.

The chain couples TRBV5-4 to TRBJ2-2, with D perhaps matching TRBD1 (5 bases). From germline, CDR1 is SGHNT and CDR2 YYREEE (reference sequence). V was clipped by 2 bases and J by 7 bases, with 15 bases between them. The CDR3 loop spans 15 amino acids. CDR3 protein: CASSFERRVGGELFF. CDR3 DNA sequence: TGTGCCAGCAGCTTTGAGCGCAGGGTTGGCGGGGAGCTGTTTTTT.

In this sample, this clone turned up once. J is TRBJ2-5 and V is TRBV7-2; unclear D gene. Trimming took off 4 bases at V and 0 bases at J, with 6 bases between the two ends. The CDR3 consists of 13 residues. Germline V lookup: CDR1 SGHTA, CDR2 FQGNSA. The CDR3 region is CASSSPYQETQYF. The CDR3 coding sequence is TGTGCCAGCAGCTCCCCCTACCAAGAGACCCAGTACTTC.